The clone carrying this TCR beta chain was seen just once. CDR3 length equals 15 residues. Germline V gene sequence: CDR1 SGHKS, CDR2 YYEKEE (reference sequence). V shed 4 bases and J shed 0 bases, with 13 bases lying between them. This specimen belongs to a study of blood T cell repertoires in COVID-19. The overall study: Acute and convalescent COVID-19 specimens originated in the United States, Italy and Spain. Sources were T cells, B-cell-depleted T cells, or PBMCs; the material itself was cDNA or gDNA.

In the source study's methods: Estimates of nucleated cell counts were drawn from the amplification of reference gene primers. Assay: immunoSEQ multiplex PCR; the TCRdb copy retains only in-frame clones and omits some. The DNA gave D and trimming, while V, J and clone size come from that table. The table records some 310,000 clones, around nine tenths of them present only once. The sample consisted of peripheral blood. The clonotype comes from a man between 50 and 59 years old with active or convalescent COVID-19. The chain recombines TRBV5-5 with TRBJ1-2, with D perhaps TRBD1 (6 bases). CDR3 in DNA: TGTGCCAGCAGCCCGAGGACAGACTCTAACTATGGCTACACCTTC. As protein: CASSPRTDSNYGYTF.